A single sample is the source of the 15 T cell receptor beta chains below, sequenced in a study of T cell changes during pregnancy in multiple sclerosis. Sequenced by immunoSEQ multiplex PCR; TCRdb stores in-frame clones only, minus some. The data show about 81,000 clones, just over 90% seen once. This specimen was peripheral blood, taken in the third trimester of pregnancy. Source of these receptors: a female donor in good health, enrolled as a control in a pregnancy study.

The chain has TRBV12-5 and TRBJ2-5, with TRBD1 identical over 9 bases. CDR1 is LGHNT, CDR2 FRNRAP, per germline. Trimming at V came to 6 bases and at J to 5 bases, leaving 13 bases not matched to a gene. The CDR3 loop spans 16 amino acids. Here the CDR3 DNA reads TGTGCTAGTGGACCTGGGACAGGGAAAGCACGGGAGACCCAGTACTTC. It is translated as CASGPGTGKARETQYF.

The V gene is TRBV28, the J gene TRBJ2-7; TRBD2 aligns across 14 bases. Germline CDR1 is MDHEN and CDR2 is SYDVKM. The CDR3 is 18 residues long. V lost 6 bases, J lost 4 bases, and 14 bases stayed unmatched. The CDR3 sequence is CASSPLGLAGGHAYEQYF. In DNA, the CDR3 is TGTGCCAGCAGCCCACTCGGACTAGCGGGAGGACATGCTTACGAGCAGTACTTC.

This clone was counted between two and nine times. CDR3 DNA: TGCGCCAGCAGCTTGGGGCAGTCCACAGATACGCAGTATTTT. Encoded protein: CASSLGQSTDTQYF. This sequence joins TRBV5-1 and TRBJ2-3; D ambiguous. The CDR3 is 14 residues long. V dropped 0 bases and J dropped 2 bases, with 7 bases sitting between them. In germline, CDR1 is SGHRS, CDR2 YFSETQ.

The rearrangement links TRBV6-5 to TRBJ1-6; D gene ambiguous. The ends were cut back, 2 bases at V and 7 bases at J, with 12 bases in the middle. Per germline, CDR1 MNHEY and CDR2 SVGAGI. The CDR3 length is 15 residues. The CDR3 DNA reads as TGTGCCAGCAGTTACGAACTGGCGGGGAATTCACCCCTCCACTTT. This sequence encodes CASSYELAGNSPLHF.

The J gene is TRBJ1-1, the V gene TRBV7-9; 9 bases agree with TRBD1. CDR3 length: 16 amino acids. V gave up 5 bases and J gave up 5 bases; unmatched junction bases: 12. Germline CDR1 reads SEHNR; CDR2 reads FQNEAQ (reference sequence). CDR3 DNA: TGTGCCAGCAGCCCTTGGACAGGGGAGGGGAGGACTGAAGCTTTCTTT. Its protein is CASSPWTGEGRTEAFF.

CDR3 nucleotide sequence: TGTGCCAGCAGCCACCGCATAGGGGGAGCCCTTAGCTCCTACAATGAGCAGTTCTTC. Translation: CASSHRIGGALSSYNEQFF. This rearrangement joins TRBV14 to TRBJ2-1, with D possibly matching TRBD1 (6 bases). V was cut by 3 bases and J by 0 bases, with 21 bases left in between. Germline CDR1 reads SGHDN; CDR2 reads FVKESK. This CDR3 region has 19 residues.

The CDR3, as DNA: TGTGCCAGCAGCTCACAGGGGGCGCGGGAGCAGTACTTC. Amino acids: CASSSQGAREQYF. The genes are TRBV5-4 and TRBJ2-7, with TRBD1 matching 9 bases. Germline V lookup: CDR1 SGHNT, CDR2 YYREEE (reference sequence). The length of the CDR3 is 13 residues. The trim removed 3 bases at V and 7 bases at J, leaving 5 bases unmatched. The variable domain in full, completed from reference TRBV5-4 and TRBJ2-7, reads ETGVTQSPTHLIKTRGQQVTLRCSSQSGHNTVSWYQQALGQGPQFIFQYYREEENGRGNFPPRFSGLQFPNYSSELNVNALELDDSALYLCASSSQGAREQYFGPGTRLTVT.

The rearrangement uses TRBV28 and TRBJ2-1; D is unclear. This CDR3 region has 16 residues. V was trimmed by 7 bases and J by 0 bases, leaving 16 bases between them. Germline V lookup: CDR1 MDHEN, CDR2 SYDVKM. The CDR3, as DNA: TGTGCCAGCAAATCCCGCGGAGCGAGCTCCTACAATGAGCAGTTCTTC. Translating gives CASKSRGASSYNEQFF.

The chain has TRBV6-5 and TRBJ2-7; no clear D. V was clipped by 5 bases and J by 2 bases, with 13 bases between them. This CDR3 is 14 amino acids long. Germline CDR1 MNHEY, CDR2 SVGAGI. CDR3 coding DNA: TGTGCCAGCAGTGAATGGAGTGTCACCTACGAGCAGTACTTC. It yields the protein CASSEWSVTYEQYF.

This clone has a single count. V usage is TRBV19 and J usage is TRBJ2-5; D is possibly TRBD1 (6 bases). This CDR3 is 12 amino acids long. Germline assignment: CDR1 LNHDA and CDR2 SQIVND (reference sequence). Between the trimmed V and J ends, which lost 5 bases and 9 bases, there was a span of 13 bases. DNA of the CDR3: TGTGCCAGTAGTCCTTTACAGGGAGCCCAGTACTTC. It codes for CASSPLQGAQYF.

This sequence joins TRBV11-2 and TRBJ2-4; no clear D gene. The CDR3 is made up of 17 amino acids. Between the trimmed V and J ends, which lost 1 base and 0 bases, there was a span of 13 bases. Germline values: CDR1 SGHAT, CDR2 FQNNGV. The CDR3 DNA follows: TGTGCCAGCAGCTTAGGGGCCACGCCTTTAGCCAAAAACATTCAGTACTTC. This codes for CASSLGATPLAKNIQYF.

This chain connects TRBV25-1 to TRBJ2-7; 13 bases are a match to TRBD2. From germline, CDR1 is MGHDK and CDR2 SYGVNS. This CDR3 is built from 15 residues. With 6 bases clipped from V and 5 bases from J, the junction kept 7 bases outside the gene matches. CDR3 DNA sequence: TGTGCCAGCAGCGCCCCGGGACTAGCGGGGAACGAGCAGTACTTC. This translates into CASSAPGLAGNEQYF.

The chain uses TRBV7-9 and TRBJ2-1; 7 bases match TRBD2. Per germline, CDR1 SEHNR and CDR2 FQNEAQ (reference sequence). V trimming: 2 bases; J trimming: 9 bases; junction bases outside the gene matches: 13. CDR3 length: 16 residues. The CDR3 here is CASSLLGGLIPGEQFF. The CDR3, as DNA: TGTGCCAGCAGCTTATTGGGGGGGTTGATTCCTGGTGAGCAGTTCTTC.

V and J are TRBV10-2 and TRBJ2-1, with TRBD1 as a possible D gene (6 bases). Deletions cut 6 bases from V and 6 bases from J, with 12 bases between. The CDR3 is 13 residues long. CDR1 and CDR2 from the germline V gene are WSHSY and SAAADI. This CDR3 is CASSPPGANEQFF. Here the CDR3 DNA reads TGCGCCAGCAGCCCCCCAGGGGCCAATGAGCAGTTCTTC.

The chain is built from TRBV27 and TRBJ1-1, with D maybe TRBD1 (6 bases). This CDR3 region has 14 residues. The germline V gene has CDR1 MNHEY and CDR2 SMNVEV (reference sequence). Deletions cut 5 bases from V and 4 bases from J, with 14 bases between. CDR3 coding DNA: TGTGCCAGCAGTCAGGGGACGGCGGGCACTGAAGCTTTCTTT. Its translation: CASSQGTAGTEAFF.